This entry describes one TCR beta chain. The protocol was immunoSEQ multiplex PCR, while the TCRdb copy is restricted to in-frame clones and leaves out a portion. The data hold fewer than 200,000 clones, with roughly 89% observed a single time. These data are taken from a study of cytomegalovirus exposure and HLA in healthy donors. The CDR3 length is 15 residues. The V gene lost 1 base and the J gene lost 4 bases, with 10 bases spanning the gap. Germline-derived CDR1 and CDR2 are LNHNV and YYDKDF (reference sequence). Source material: PBMCs. The rearrangement links TRBV15 to TRBJ1-4; weak D call: TRBD1 (6 bases). The TCR sequence derives from a woman aged 30 to 39 in good health and CMV-seronegative. The CDR3 DNA follows: TGTGCCACCAGCAGAGTCAGGGGAAGTAATGAAAAACTGTTTTTT. Encoded protein: CATSRVRGSNEKLFF.